The clone carrying this T cell receptor beta chain was picked up many times. Its antigen is unknown. TCRdb redid the calling of the reads with MiXCR, one entry per CDR3 protein. The sample has a few hundred thousand distinct CDR3 sequences, 9.5% seen once. The sample comes from a study of T cell repertoires in cytomegalovirus infection. The study's findings and limits: The study identified carriers of CMV plus the relevant HLA from cumulative public TCR beta family frequency.

From germline, CDR1 is SGHTA and CDR2 FQGNSA. This CDR3 is built from 13 residues. Trimming removed 10 bases from V and 3 bases from J, with 15 bases in between. The specimen was PBMCs. The chain uses TRBV7-2 and TRBJ2-5; possibly TRBD2 for D (6 bases). The receptor comes from a human donor in good health (CMV status not recorded). Some clones in this sample may be carry-over from other donors' samples. Written as DNA, the CDR3 is TGTGCCACCTCTAGCGTGTTCAAAGAGACCCAGTACTTC. Amino acids: CATSSVFKETQYF.